This T cell receptor beta chain was captured by sequencing in a study of T-cell reconstitution after alpha-beta-depleted transplantation in children. Only a few counts were recorded for this clonotype. Germline CDR1 is MNHEY and CDR2 is SVGAGI. The ends were cut back, 0 bases at V and 2 bases at J, with 19 bases in the middle. There are 18 residues in the CDR3. The authors prepared the TCRbeta library with unique molecular identifiers. Each CDR3 protein gets one entry after TCRdb re-called the PCR reads with MiXCR. The table has 450,000 to 600,000 distinct CDR3 sequences, approximately 29% seen once. This sequence was found in a human donor who donated a stem cell graft to a child with aplastic anemia. Material: PBMCs from the stem cell graft donor, obtained from the stem cell graft. The chain combines TRBV6-5 with TRBJ1-2; D not certain. The DNA of the CDR3 is TGTGCCAGCAGTTACTCCGTGCCCTCGACGGACGAGAACTATGGCTACACCTTC. Translation gives CASSYSVPSTDENYGYTF.